The 20 T cell receptor beta chains given below trace back to one sample, sequenced in a study of blood T cell repertoires in COVID-19. TCRdb keeps only in-frame clones here, not all; method: immunoSEQ multiplex PCR. The data show roughly 78,000 clones, roughly 89% seen once. What was sequenced was peripheral blood. These receptors all stem from a man aged 60 to 75 with acute or convalescent COVID-19.

The genes are TRBV7-9 and TRBJ2-3; 10 bases are a match to TRBD2. J lost 3 bases, V lost 3 bases, and 9 bases had no gene match. This CDR3 has 17 residues. The V gene's germline CDR1 is SEHNR and CDR2 FQNEAQ (reference sequence). The CDR3 nucleotides are TGTGCCAGCAGCTTTCGGGTAGCGGGAGGAAGGACAGATACGCAGTATTTT. It encodes CASSFRVAGGRTDTQYF.

The chain carries TRBV30 and TRBJ2-7; the match to TRBD2 covers 11 bases. The CDR3 covers 17 residues. With 2 bases clipped from V and 1 base from J, the junction kept 10 bases outside the gene matches. From germline, CDR1 is GTSNPN and CDR2 SVGIG (reference sequence). As DNA, the CDR3 is TGTGCCTGGAGTCCTCCGAAAGGACTAGCGGGTTCCTACGAGCAGTACTTC. Translated, it gives CAWSPPKGLAGSYEQYF.

The count of this clone is one. The genes are TRBV15 and TRBJ2-2, with D possibly being TRBD2 (6 bases). V lost 0 bases to trimming and J lost 1 base, with 6 bases between them. Germline assignment: CDR1 LNHNV and CDR2 YYDKDF (reference sequence). This CDR3 has 15 residues. The CDR3 region has the DNA TGTGCCACCAGCAGAGAGGGGGGGAACACCGGGGAGCTGTTTTTT. Amino acids: CATSREGGNTGELFF.

V and J are TRBV5-1 and TRBJ1-3, with 10 bases matching TRBD1. The junction had 3 bases not matched to a gene; V was cut back by 3 bases and J by 0 bases. CDR3 length: 16 residues. Germline V gives CDR1 SGHRS, CDR2 YFSETQ. The CDR3 reads CASSWGQGSSGNTIYF. CDR3 in DNA: TGCGCCAGCAGCTGGGGACAGGGGAGCTCTGGAAACACCATATATTTT.

The V and J genes are TRBV5-1 and TRBJ1-2; 8 bases map to TRBD1. Germline CDR1 reads SGHRS; CDR2 reads YFSETQ. V gave up 4 bases and J gave up 8 bases; unmatched junction bases: 13. The CDR3 contains 15 residues. The CDR3 sequence is CASSVTGATGGGYTF. In DNA form, the CDR3 reads TGCGCCAGCAGCGTGACAGGGGCGACCGGGGGAGGCTACACCTTC.

The V call is TRBV7-3, the J call TRBJ1-1; D may be TRBD1 (5 bases). With 3 bases removed from V and 6 bases from J, the gap between germline ends came to 11 bases. The length of the CDR3 is 13 residues. Looked up from germline, CDR1 is SGHTA and CDR2 is FQGTGA. CDR3 bases: TGTGCCAGCAGCTTGGGCAGGGCCTCTGAAGCTTTCTTT. This codes for CASSLGRASEAFF.

The chain employs TRBV5-1 and TRBJ1-4; D unresolved. CDR3 size: 13 residues. The germline V gene encodes CDR1 SGHRS and CDR2 YFSETQ. Trimming cost V 4 bases and J 4 bases, with 8 bases left between them. CDR3 loop: CASSVESNEKLFF. Here the CDR3 DNA reads TGCGCCAGCAGCGTGGAGAGTAATGAAAAACTGTTTTTT.

The CDR3 spells CASSPPAYNEQFF. CDR3 bases: TGTGCCAGCTCCCCTCCCGCCTACAATGAGCAGTTCTTC. V and J are TRBV18 and TRBJ2-1; D gene unclear. Germline assignment: CDR1 KGHSH and CDR2 LQKENI. This CDR3 is 13 amino acids long. Trimming removed 6 bases at V and 2 bases at J, with 8 bases between.

The J gene is TRBJ2-7, the V gene TRBV2; 10 positions match TRBD1. CDR3 size: 14 residues. After removal of 3 bases from V and 2 bases from J, the junction contained 1 base not matched to a gene. The germline V gene encodes CDR1 SNHLY and CDR2 FYNNEI. CDR3 residues: CASSETGGPYEQYF. The CDR3 DNA reads TGTGCCAGCAGTGAGACAGGGGGCCCCTACGAGCAGTACTTC.

This clone has a single count. V and J are TRBV3-1 (or the pseudogene TRBV3-2) and TRBJ2-4; tentative D call: TRBD1 (6 bases). The V gene's germline CDR1 is LGHDT and CDR2 YNNKEL (reference sequence). The CDR3 sequence is 15 residues long. The germline V and J ends were trimmed by 0 bases and 6 bases, with 12 bases remaining between them. This chain's CDR3 is CASSQDRTALNIQYF. The CDR3 DNA is TGTGCCAGCAGCCAAGATCGGACAGCCTTAAACATTCAGTACTTC.

The rearrangement links TRBV3-1 (or the pseudogene TRBV3-2) to TRBJ2-2; the D gene is possibly TRBD1 (6 bases). V was cut by 3 bases and J by 1 base, with 12 bases left in between. Germline-derived CDR1 and CDR2 are LGHDT and YNNKEL (reference sequence). The CDR3 has 16 residues. The CDR3 coding sequence is TGTGCCAGCAGCCATGCCGGGACAAAGAACACCGGGGAGCTGTTTTTT. Protein sequence: CASSHAGTKNTGELFF.

The chain recombines TRBV30 with TRBJ1-3, with 7 bases that match TRBD1. The CDR3 extends over 15 amino acids. V gave up 3 bases and J gave up 1 base; unmatched junction bases: 6. The germline V gene encodes CDR1 GTSNPN and CDR2 SVGIG (reference sequence). The CDR3 is CAWSGDRRSGNTIYF. CDR3 in DNA: TGTGCCTGGAGCGGGGACAGAAGGTCTGGAAACACCATATATTTT.

The chain carries TRBV24-1 and TRBJ2-7; maybe TRBD1 (6 bases). There are 15 residues in the CDR3. Germline V gives CDR1 KGHDR, CDR2 SFDVKD. Trimming stripped 2 bases from V and 4 bases from J, with 14 bases between. CDR3 DNA: TGTGCCACCAGTGATTCAACCGACAGGCTATACGAGCAGTACTTC. Translated: CATSDSTDRLYEQYF.

This clone was counted a single time. This chain joins TRBV24-1 and TRBJ1-2; D call uncertain. Germline V lookup: CDR1 KGHDR, CDR2 SFDVKD. The CDR3 covers 14 residues. Trimming left V 3 bases short and J 5 bases short, with 12 bases between. CDR3 DNA: TGTGCCACCAGTGATGCCGGGAGGGAGTATGGCTACACCTTC. Residues: CATSDAGREYGYTF.

The rearrangement uses TRBV6-1 and TRBJ2-3; weak D call: TRBD1 (6 bases). Germline loops: CDR1 MNHNS, CDR2 SASEGT. V gave up 4 bases and J gave up 1 base, with 18 bases separating them. This CDR3 spans 17 amino acids. The CDR3 nucleotides read TGTGCCAGCAGTGGTGCACCAGGGGATCACCGCACAGATACGCAGTATTTT. Its translation is CASSGAPGDHRTDTQYF.

The V and J genes are TRBV12-3 or TRBV12-4 and TRBJ1-1, with D tentatively TRBD1 (5 bases). The CDR3 is made up of 13 amino acids. Trimming removed 7 bases from V and 1 base from J, with 10 bases in between. CDR3 sequence reads: CASTDDRNTEAFF. CDR3 bases: TGTGCCAGCACCGACGACAGGAACACTGAAGCTTTCTTT.

The chain recombines TRBV7-2 with TRBJ1-3, with D perhaps TRBD1 (5 bases). The CDR3 runs to 12 residues. Germline assignment: CDR1 SGHTA and CDR2 FQGNSA. Trimming cost V 5 bases and J 11 bases, with 13 bases left between them. Here the CDR3 reads CASSLQVSSIYF. DNA for the CDR3: TGTGCCAGCAGCCTACAGGTGTCATCCATATATTTT.

The V call is TRBV19, the J call TRBJ2-7; TRBD2 is a possible D gene (6 bases). CDR3 length: 14 amino acids. The ends were cut back, 3 bases at V and 2 bases at J, with 11 bases in the middle. Germline-derived CDR1 and CDR2 are LNHDA and SQIVND (reference sequence). The DNA for the CDR3 is TGTGCCAGTAGTATGGCGGGAACAACCTACGAGCAGTACTTC. The encoded protein is CASSMAGTTYEQYF.

The chain employs TRBV5-6 and TRBJ2-1, with TRBD2 as a possible D gene (6 bases). The V gene's germline CDR1 is SGHDT and CDR2 YYEEEE. The CDR3 is made up of 16 amino acids. V was cut by 0 bases and J by 1 base, with 11 bases left in between. This chain's CDR3 is CASSLDAGRSYNEQFF. The CDR3 DNA reads TGTGCCAGCAGCTTGGACGCGGGACGGTCCTACAATGAGCAGTTCTTC.

The rearrangement uses TRBV6-5 and TRBJ1-6; maybe TRBD1 (6 bases). This CDR3 region has 16 residues. Germline loops: CDR1 MNHEY, CDR2 SVGAGI. The germline V and J ends were trimmed by 4 bases and 6 bases, with 16 bases remaining between them. The chain's CDR3 is CASSSSGGPANSPLHF. As DNA, the CDR3 is TGTGCCAGCAGTTCGTCCGGGGGGCCTGCTAATTCACCCCTCCACTTT.